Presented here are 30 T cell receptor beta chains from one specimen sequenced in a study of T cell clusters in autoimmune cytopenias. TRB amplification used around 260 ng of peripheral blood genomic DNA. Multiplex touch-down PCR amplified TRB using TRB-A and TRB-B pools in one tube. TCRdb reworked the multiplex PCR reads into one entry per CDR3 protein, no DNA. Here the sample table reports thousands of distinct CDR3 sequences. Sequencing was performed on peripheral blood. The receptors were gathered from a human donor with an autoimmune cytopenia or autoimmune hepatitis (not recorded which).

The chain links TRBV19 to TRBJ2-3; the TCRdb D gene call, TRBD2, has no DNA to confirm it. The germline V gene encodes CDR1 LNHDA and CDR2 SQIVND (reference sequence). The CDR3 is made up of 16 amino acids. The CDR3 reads CASSQGLAGGEYTQYF.

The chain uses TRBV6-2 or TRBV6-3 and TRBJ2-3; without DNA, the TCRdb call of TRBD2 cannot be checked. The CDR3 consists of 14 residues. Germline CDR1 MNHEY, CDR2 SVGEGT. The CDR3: CASGRLVGTDTQYF.

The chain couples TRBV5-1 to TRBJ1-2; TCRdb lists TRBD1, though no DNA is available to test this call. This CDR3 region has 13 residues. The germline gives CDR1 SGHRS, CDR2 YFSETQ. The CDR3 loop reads CASSAGGTYGYTF.

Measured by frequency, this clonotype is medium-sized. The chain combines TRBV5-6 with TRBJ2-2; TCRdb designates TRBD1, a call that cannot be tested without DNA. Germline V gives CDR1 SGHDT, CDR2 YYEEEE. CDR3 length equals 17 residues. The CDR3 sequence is CASSFKGSTGATGELFF. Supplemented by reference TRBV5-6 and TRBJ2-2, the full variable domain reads DAGVTQSPTHLIKTRGQQVTLRCSPKSGHDTVSWYQQALGQGPQFIFQYYEEEERQRGNFPDRFSGHQFPNYSSELNVNALLLGDSALYLCASSFKGSTGATGELFFGEGSRLTVL.

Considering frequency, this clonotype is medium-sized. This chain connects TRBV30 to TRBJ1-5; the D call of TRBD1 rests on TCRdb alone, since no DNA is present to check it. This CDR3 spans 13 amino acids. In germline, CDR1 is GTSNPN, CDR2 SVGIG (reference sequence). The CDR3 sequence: CAWSRGRNQPQHF.

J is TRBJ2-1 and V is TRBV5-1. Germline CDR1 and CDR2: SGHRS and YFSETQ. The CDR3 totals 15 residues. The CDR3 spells CASSLVGDSYNEQFF.

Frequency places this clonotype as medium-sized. CDR3 protein: CSVSGQGGDEKLFF. The rearrangement uses TRBV29-1 and TRBJ1-4; the TRBD1 assignment by TCRdb is unverifiable without DNA. CDR1 is SQVTM, CDR2 ANQGSEA, per germline. The CDR3 sequence is 14 residues long.

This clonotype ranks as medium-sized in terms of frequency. The CDR3 loop is CASSLSTGGTGELFF. V usage is TRBV27 and J usage is TRBJ2-2; TCRdb indicates TRBD1, and absent DNA this call remains unverified. CDR3 length equals 15 residues. CDR1 is MNHEY, CDR2 SMNVEV, per germline (reference sequence).

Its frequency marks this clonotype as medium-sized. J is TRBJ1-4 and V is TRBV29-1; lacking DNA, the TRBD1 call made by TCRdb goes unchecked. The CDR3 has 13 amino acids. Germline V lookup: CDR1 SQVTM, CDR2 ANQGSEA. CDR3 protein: CSVPQGVGEKLFF.

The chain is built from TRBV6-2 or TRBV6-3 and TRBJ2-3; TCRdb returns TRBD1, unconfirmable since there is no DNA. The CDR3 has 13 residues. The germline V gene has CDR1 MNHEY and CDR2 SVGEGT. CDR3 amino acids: CASLRGNTDTQYF.

The CDR3 spells CASRRGIQETQYF. V usage is TRBV10-2 and J usage is TRBJ2-5. CDR3 length: 13 residues. Germline loops: CDR1 WSHSY, CDR2 SAAADI.

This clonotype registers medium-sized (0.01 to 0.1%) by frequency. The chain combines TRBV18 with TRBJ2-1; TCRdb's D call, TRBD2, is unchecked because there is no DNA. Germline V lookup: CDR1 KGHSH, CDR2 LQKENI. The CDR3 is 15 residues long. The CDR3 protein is CASSPVPSGSDEQFF.

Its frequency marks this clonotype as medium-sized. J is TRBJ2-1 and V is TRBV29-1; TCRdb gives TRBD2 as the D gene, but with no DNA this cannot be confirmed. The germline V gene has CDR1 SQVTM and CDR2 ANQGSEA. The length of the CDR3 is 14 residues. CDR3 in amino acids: CSVEPGLVLNEQFF.

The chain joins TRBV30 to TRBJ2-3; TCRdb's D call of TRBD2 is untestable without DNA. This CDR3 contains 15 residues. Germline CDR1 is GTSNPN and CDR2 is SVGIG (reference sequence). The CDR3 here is CAWSVRAGGTDTQYF.

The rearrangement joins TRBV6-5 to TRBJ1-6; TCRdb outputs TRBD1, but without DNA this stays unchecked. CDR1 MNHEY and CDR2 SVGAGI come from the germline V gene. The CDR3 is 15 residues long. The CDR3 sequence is CASSELDGVNSPLHF.

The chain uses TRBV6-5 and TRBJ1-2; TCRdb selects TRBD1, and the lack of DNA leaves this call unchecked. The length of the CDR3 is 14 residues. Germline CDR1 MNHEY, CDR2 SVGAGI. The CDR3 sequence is CASSYRSGAQGYTF.

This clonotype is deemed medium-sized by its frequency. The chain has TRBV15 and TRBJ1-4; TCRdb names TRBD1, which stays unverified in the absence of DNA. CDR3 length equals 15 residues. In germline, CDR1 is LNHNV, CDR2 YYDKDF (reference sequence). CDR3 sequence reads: CATSRDSTGGEKLFF.

The CDR3 here is CAWSPGLAGAFF. V usage is TRBV30 and J usage is TRBJ1-1. The CDR3 is 12 amino acids. The germline gives CDR1 GTSNPN, CDR2 SVGIG (reference sequence). Using reference TRBV30 and TRBJ1-1 for the parts outside the CDR3, the full variable domain is SQTIHQWPATLVQPVGSPLSLECTVEGTSNPNLYWYRQAAGRGLQLLFYSVGIGQISSEVPQNLSASRPQDRQFILSSKKLLLSDSGFYLCAWSPGLAGAFFGQGTRLTVV.

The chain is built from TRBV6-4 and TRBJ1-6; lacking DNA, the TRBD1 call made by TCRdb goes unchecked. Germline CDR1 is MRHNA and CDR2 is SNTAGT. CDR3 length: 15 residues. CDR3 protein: CASKPGQFYNSPLHF.

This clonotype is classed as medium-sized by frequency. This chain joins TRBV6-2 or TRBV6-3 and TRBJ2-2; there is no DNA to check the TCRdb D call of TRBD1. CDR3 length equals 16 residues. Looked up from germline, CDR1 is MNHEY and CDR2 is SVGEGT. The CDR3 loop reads CASSYLQGGATGELFF.

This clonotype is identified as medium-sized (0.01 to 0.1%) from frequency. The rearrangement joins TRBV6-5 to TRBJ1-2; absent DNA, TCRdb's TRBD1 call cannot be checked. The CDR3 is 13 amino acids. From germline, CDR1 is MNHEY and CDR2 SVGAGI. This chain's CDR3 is CASRGQEVNGYTF.

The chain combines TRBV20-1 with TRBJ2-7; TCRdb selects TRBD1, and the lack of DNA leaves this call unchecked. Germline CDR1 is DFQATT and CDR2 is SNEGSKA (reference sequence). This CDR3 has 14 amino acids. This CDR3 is CSASGTGISYEQYF.

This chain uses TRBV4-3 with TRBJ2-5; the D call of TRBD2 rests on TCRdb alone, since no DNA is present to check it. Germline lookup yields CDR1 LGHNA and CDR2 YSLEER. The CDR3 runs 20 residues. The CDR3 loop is CASSQESLPGTSGGGETQYF.

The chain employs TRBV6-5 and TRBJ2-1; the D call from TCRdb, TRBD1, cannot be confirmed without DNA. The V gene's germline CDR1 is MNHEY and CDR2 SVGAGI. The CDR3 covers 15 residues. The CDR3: CASSYGQGGHNEQFF.

CDR3 loop: CASSFSGLHSYEQYF. The rearrangement links TRBV27 to TRBJ2-7; the TCRdb D gene call, TRBD2, has no DNA to confirm it. Germline V gene data show CDR1 as MNHEY and CDR2 as SMNVEV (reference sequence). This CDR3 has 15 amino acids.

CDR3 residues: CASSIRTGGLSAGELFF. The chain couples TRBV19 to TRBJ2-2; TCRdb reports TRBD1, a call that lacks DNA to check it against. The CDR3 extends over 17 amino acids. Germline CDR1 is LNHDA and CDR2 is SQIVND (reference sequence). The variable domain in full, with the rest retrieved from reference TRBV19 and TRBJ2-2, is DGGITQSPKYLFRKEGQNVTLSCEQNLNHDAMYWYRQDPGQGLRLIYYSQIVNDFQKGDIAEGYSVSREKKESFPLTVTSAQKNPTAFYLCASSIRTGGLSAGELFFGEGSRLTVL.

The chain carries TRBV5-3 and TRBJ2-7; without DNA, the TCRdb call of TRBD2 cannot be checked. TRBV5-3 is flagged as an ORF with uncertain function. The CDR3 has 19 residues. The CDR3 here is CARSLALKGLAGECYEQYF.

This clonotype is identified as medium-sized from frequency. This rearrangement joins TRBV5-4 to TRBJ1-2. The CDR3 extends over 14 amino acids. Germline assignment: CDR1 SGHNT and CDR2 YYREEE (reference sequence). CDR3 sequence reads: CASSLDAVSYGYTF.

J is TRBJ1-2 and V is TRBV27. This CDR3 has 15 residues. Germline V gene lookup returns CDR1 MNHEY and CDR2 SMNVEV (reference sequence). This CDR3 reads CASSSLSAGSDGYTF.

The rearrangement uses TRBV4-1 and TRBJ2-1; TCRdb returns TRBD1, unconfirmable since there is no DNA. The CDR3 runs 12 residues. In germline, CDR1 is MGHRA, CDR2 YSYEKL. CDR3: CASSLWGSEQFF.